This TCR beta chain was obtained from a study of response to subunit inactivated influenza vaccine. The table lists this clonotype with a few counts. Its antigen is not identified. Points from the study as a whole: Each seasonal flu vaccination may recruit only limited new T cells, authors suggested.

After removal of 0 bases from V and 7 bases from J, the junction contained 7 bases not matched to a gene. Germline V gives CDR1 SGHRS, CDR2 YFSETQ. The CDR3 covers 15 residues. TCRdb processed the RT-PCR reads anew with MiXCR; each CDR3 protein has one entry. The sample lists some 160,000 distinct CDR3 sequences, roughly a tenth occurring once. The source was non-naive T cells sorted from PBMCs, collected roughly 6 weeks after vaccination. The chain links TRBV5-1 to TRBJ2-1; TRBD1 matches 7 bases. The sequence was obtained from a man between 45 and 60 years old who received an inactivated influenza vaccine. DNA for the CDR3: TGCGCCAGCAGCTTGGGAGGGGGCAAGTTGAATGAGCAGTTCTTC. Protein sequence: CASSLGGGKLNEQFF.